The entry below describes one TCR beta chain. Antigen: not known. This entry is derived from a study of shared clonotypes between healthy human individuals. Study background: Donors had three CD4 naive, three CD4 memory, two CD8 naive and one CD8 memory plate apiece.

In the naive CD8 group, cells lacked CD45RO and were positively selected for CCR7, so terminally differentiated effector memory CD45RA+ cells were left out. Per the study methods: Sequence data from immunoSEQ were junction-only and lacked quality scores; consequently, filtering differed. TCRdb's copy holds only in-frame clones and misses some; the assay was immunoSEQ multiplex PCR. V and J calls and clone size are as listed in that table; D and trimming were resolved from the DNA. The repertoire holds about 2 million clones, with approximately 95% as singletons. Germline lookup yields CDR1 MNHNS and CDR2 SASEGT. This CDR3 contains 17 residues. V was clipped by 3 bases and J by 0 bases, with 12 bases between them. Points from the study as a whole: Sampling covered nothing but blood. Tissue TCR repertoires likely differ from those found in blood.

The clonotype originates from a man in his late teens or twenties in good health. The chain carries TRBV6-1 and TRBJ2-6, with D perhaps matching TRBD2 (5 bases). What was sequenced was naive CD8+ T cells sorted from blood. CDR3 amino acids: CASSDSPLGSGANVLTF. CDR3 sequence (DNA): TGTGCCAGCAGTGATTCTCCACTAGGCTCTGGGGCCAACGTCCTGACTTTC.